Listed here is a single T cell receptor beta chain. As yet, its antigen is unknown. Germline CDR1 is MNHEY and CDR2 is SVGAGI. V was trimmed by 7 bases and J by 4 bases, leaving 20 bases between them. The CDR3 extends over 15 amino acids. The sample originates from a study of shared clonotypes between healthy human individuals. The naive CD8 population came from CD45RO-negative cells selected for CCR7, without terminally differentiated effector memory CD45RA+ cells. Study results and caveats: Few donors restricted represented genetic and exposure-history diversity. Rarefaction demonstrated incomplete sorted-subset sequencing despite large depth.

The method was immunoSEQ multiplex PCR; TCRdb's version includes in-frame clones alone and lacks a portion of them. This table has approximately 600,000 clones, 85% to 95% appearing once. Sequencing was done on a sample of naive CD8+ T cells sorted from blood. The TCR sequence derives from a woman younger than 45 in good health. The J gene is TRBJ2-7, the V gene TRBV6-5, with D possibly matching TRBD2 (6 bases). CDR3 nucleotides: TGTGCCAGCAAACTAGGAGGAGGGTCCTCTTACGAGCAGTACTTC. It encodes CASKLGGGSSYEQYF.